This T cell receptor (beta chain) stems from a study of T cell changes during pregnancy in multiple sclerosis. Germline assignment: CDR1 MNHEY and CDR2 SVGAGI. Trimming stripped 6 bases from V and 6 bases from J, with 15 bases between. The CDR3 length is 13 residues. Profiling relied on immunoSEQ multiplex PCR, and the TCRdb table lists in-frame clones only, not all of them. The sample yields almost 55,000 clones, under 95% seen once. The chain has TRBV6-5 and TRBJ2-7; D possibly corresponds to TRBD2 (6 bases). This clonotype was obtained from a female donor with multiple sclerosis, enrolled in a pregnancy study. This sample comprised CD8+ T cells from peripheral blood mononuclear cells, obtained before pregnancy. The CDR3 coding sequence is TGTGCCAGCAGCCCCGGGGGTGGGGTCGAGCAGTACTTC. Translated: CASSPGGGVEQYF.